This TCR beta chain was recorded in a study of blood T cells in healthy people across ages. A second PCR of 7 to 11 cycles used a sample-barcoded 5' primer and a J-beta primer mix. Each CDR3 protein gets one entry after TCRdb re-called the 5' RACE reads with MiXCR. The table lists 1.5 million to 2 million distinct CDR3 sequences, 39% of them singletons. In regard to this clonotype: Compared with germline, one end of the junction differs, possibly owing to a read error.

Individuals who donated were healthy Caucasians from Russia aged roughly 6 to 100. With each sample, at least 5 micrograms of total RNA were extracted. This TCR was recovered from a human donor in good health. What was sequenced was blood.

The CDR3 sequence is CASSLGRDRGDYGYTF. CDR3 sequence (DNA): TGCGCCAGCAGCCTAGGGCGGGACAGGGGCGACTATGGCTACACCTTC. This chain uses TRBV7-9 with TRBJ1-2; 10 positions match TRBD1. CDR3 length equals 16 residues. Looked up from germline, CDR1 is SEHNR and CDR2 is FQNEAQ (reference sequence). The whole variable domain, filled in from reference TRBV7-9 and TRBJ1-2, reads DTGVSQNPRHKITKRGQNVTFRCDPISEHNRLYWYRQTLGQGPEFLTYFQNEAQLEKSRLLSDRFSAERPKGSFSTLEIQRTEQGDSAMYLCASSLGRDRGDYGYTFGSGTRLTVV.